This TCR beta chain was identified during a study of control samples from healthy donors and cancer patients. Profiled with immunoSEQ multiplex PCR; TCRdb holds only in-frame clones, not every one. In the table there are some 150,000 clones, more than 85% of which are singletons. Between the trimmed V and J ends, which lost 10 bases and 15 bases, there was a span of 16 bases. Germline V gene data show CDR1 as MDHEN and CDR2 as SYDVKM. CDR3 size: 10 residues. V is TRBV28 and J is TRBJ2-4; the D gene could be TRBD1 or TRBD2 (5 bases each). Sequencing used blood. The sequence was collected from a man aged 50-60 years in good health. CDR3 sequence (DNA): TGTGCCACCTCGGGACCTCTACCGTACTTC. As protein: CATSGPLPYF.